This TCR beta chain originates from a study of cytomegalovirus exposure and HLA in healthy donors (dated by TCRdb to between 2016 and 2019). Describing the broader study: According to an earlier analysis of around 600 of the donors, some 180 million T cells yielded 90 million to 140 million unique TCR beta sequences and approximately 300 Gb of sequence data. An early release covering more than 500 HLA-typed donors comprised 300 to 350 gigabases of sequencing data and around 80 million unique TCR sequences. Of the roughly 400 genotyped donors, about 80% fell in the genetic ancestry cluster associated with self-reported Caucasian donors. The study aimed to test whether cataloging public T cell receptors could reveal signatures of past pathogen exposure. Using immunosequencing, the study profiled T cell repertoires from 500 to 800 subjects and related those repertoires to cytomegalovirus serostatus. In addition to the first cohort of hundreds of subjects, a separate validation cohort of approximately 110 different subjects was used. To predict cytomegalovirus infection status, the study brought together high-throughput TCR immunosequencing, statistical association of individual TCRs with disease status, and machine learning. In a later analysis, previously published TCR beta repertoires from 550 to 700 donors were re-analyzed and high-resolution HLA genotyping was added so that TCR occurrence patterns could be studied. Rather than using new phenotypic data, the later analysis identified candidate immune exposures from TCR beta sequences and from how often those sequences occurred across donors. To decide whether each TCR beta V gene segment behaved as functional or pseudogenic, an earlier analysis of over 500 of the donors relied on high-throughput TCR beta sequencing. Alongside the repertoire data, information on donor age, sex, ethnicity and CMV serostatus was compiled. A later genetic analysis took genome-wide SNP genotypes for about 60% of the roughly 670 donors and used that subset as a discovery cohort. Every repertoire in the discovery cohort had been generated on one and the same sequencing platform. HLA typing covered class I and class II loci at four-digit resolution. The number of typed donors differed by locus: about 629-630 for A, B, C, DRB1 and DQB1; 500 to 550 for DQA1; fewer than 610 for DPA1; and roughly 490 for DPB1. Several DR-DQ haplotypes were treated as single units for association and clustering because of strong linkage in the cohort. Among some 400 genotyped donors of the cohort, an average of approximately 240,000 unique TCR beta nucleotide sequences was sequenced per donor, of which roughly 17% were non-productive. Broader findings and caveats from the paper: While some public TCRs were present in many individuals, most TCR sequences turned up only very rarely across donors. A further reported finding was that TCR beta sequences accurately predicted the HLA-A and HLA-B alleles for most subjects in the first cohort. CMV serostatus was the only immune exposure information available for the cohort. In a later analysis, TCR association rates were found to vary across HLA loci, with the most associated TCRs seen for DRB1 alleles and the fewest for HLA-C alleles. HLA typing was unavailable for some donors at each locus, so association tests used only the typed subset. Some IMGT-functional V segments, including TRBV6-2 and TRBV6-3, could not be told apart with the 87-base-pair reads, so those segments were excluded. A later analysis found that HLA-associated TCR beta chains were more clonally expanded and had lower generation probabilities than equally common non-associated chains. According to the authors, the approach could potentially be generalized to other disease states and immunological phenotypes. The cohort was sequenced for TCR beta chains only, and without alpha or paired-chain data the features that could be detected were limited. Correlated functional status among segregating V segments might reflect linkage disequilibrium, but an unknown experimental factor could not be ruled out. A cluster of highly shared sequence variants was judged likely to represent a technical artifact of the sequencing pipeline. An earlier analysis of approximately 590 of the donors showed that most TCR beta V segments appeared in productive rearrangements either about 87% or about 30% of the time, which broadly matched IMGT annotations. In vitro tests confirmed that three of the cytomegalovirus-associated TCR beta chains recognize cytomegalovirus antigens. Cytomegalovirus status was reported to be diagnosed by the classifier with high specificity and sensitivity in both the original and validation cohorts. An association between a missense DCLRE1C variant and V-gene and J-gene trimming of TCR beta chains was found in a later genetic analysis and replicated in an independent cohort. At a false discovery rate of 0.05, a later analysis linked approximately 18,000 TCR beta sequences to specific HLA alleles. Presence/absence analyses assumed roughly uniform sequencing depth across donors, an assumption that may not hold. When HLA alleles, especially DR and DQ, strongly co-occurred, TCR associations were difficult to assign to individual alleles. A later genetic analysis reported fewer N-insertions in productive TCRs among donors in an Asian-associated ancestry cluster than the approximately 670-donor mean. Several of the top co-occurrence clusters appeared to be linked to parvovirus B19, influenza, CMV and Epstein-Barr virus, according to a later analysis. The study gave a list of 150 to 200 TCR beta chains associated with cytomegalovirus. Over 15 rarely observed V segments, including chromosome 9 orphons, were excluded from the earlier analysis of almost 600 of the donors because counts were too low. A later analysis found that most CMV-associated TCR beta chains appeared HLA-restricted, with HLA associations seemingly driven largely by CMV exposure.

This clone was counted only a few times. This clone's antigen is unknown. No much larger clone exists at a distance of one base, and base qualities are not known. The cohort consisted of fewer than 700 healthy bone marrow donors. Cohort members were all nominally healthy when sampled, although unrecorded immune exposures were likely present. The donor tested CMV seropositive and was one of the 289 seropositive cohort members. Every donor gave a peripheral blood sample, and the peripheral blood mononuclear cells from that sample were used for TCR beta sequencing. The Qiagen DNeasy Blood Extraction Kit was used to extract genomic DNA from the blood cell samples. The library was built by means of the immunoSEQ multiplex PCR assay. For the multiplex PCR, a mixture combining 60 forward primers for TCR Vbeta segments and 13 reverse primers for TCR Jbeta segments was used. Amplification of the CDR3 region of rearranged TCR beta genes was performed with a multiplex PCR assay on genomic DNA. The Illumina HiSeq System was used to sequence the amplified TCR beta libraries as 87-base-pair reads. As for the original processing: A later analysis tallied around 80 million unique TCR beta chains across the 600 to 700 repertoires, and about 10 million of those chains were shared by two or more donors. Raw reads were error-corrected and collapsed into unique sequences with a nearest-neighbor algorithm that merged closely related sequences to remove PCR and sequencing errors. CDR3 sequences were aligned to IMGT reference sequences to assign V, D and J gene segments. For a sequence to be retained, a match of at least six nucleotides to both a V gene segment and a J gene segment was required. Rearrangements were called productive when the CDR3 lacked stop codons and stayed in frame with V and J; all others were non-productive. CDR3 was defined according to IMGT convention as the region running from the second conserved V-encoded cysteine to the conserved J-encoded phenylalanine. In an earlier analysis of just under 600 of the donors, sequences lacking an unambiguous match to a single V gene segment were excluded. In an earlier analysis of several hundred of the donors, a V segment was called functional when productive rearrangements were above 56.7%, and segregating when the standard deviation between donors exceeded 5%. A statistical classification framework was built for diagnosing cytomegalovirus status from the catalog of TCR beta chain sequences. In a later analysis, V and J genes were assigned by comparing TCR nucleotide sequences against IMGT/GENE-DB human TR gene sequences. Using the TCRdist pipeline, a later analysis assigned CDR3 sequences along with most-parsimonious VDJ recombination scenarios. In a later analysis, every TCR beta chain was defined by the combination of its CDR3 amino acid sequence and its V-gene family, and reads without a unique V-gene family were dropped. In a later analysis, around 650 highly shared, low-generation-probability nucleotide sequences were removed to address suspected cross-contamination and a sequencing artifact. A later analysis calculated a clonal expansion index for each public chain from normalized within-repertoire ranks of inferred template counts. Generation probabilities in a later analysis came from a VDJ recombination model fitted to out-of-frame rearrangements, and those results were checked against IGoR. Hypergeometric tests were used in a later analysis to score TCR-TCR, TCR-HLA and TCR-CMV co-occurrence, with a repertoire-size bias correction applied to the TCR pairs. A later analysis estimated false discovery rates by permuting HLA or CMV assignments 20 times. A later analysis grouped co-occurring TCRs with DBSCAN, adding TCRdist sequence similarity when clustering within HLA-allele-positive subsets. Co-occurrence clustering excluded repertoires with fewer than 30,000 or more than 120,000 public chains, plus five with anomalous nucleotide sharing. The table was pulled from immuneACCESS by TCRdb, which kept in-frame rearrangements only. Such tables lose some clones; where checked, under half of the loss comes from unresolved V genes, and the rest has no known cause. V and J calls and clone size are given by that table; D and trimming were obtained from the DNA. The sample profile shows 110,000 or so clones; roughly 76% of them were found once. More than 15% of the sample belongs to the ten largest clones.

The CDR3, cysteine through phenylalanine, is 17 amino acids long. Only the CDR3 portion is preserved as DNA: 51 bases, with reading frame beginning at the first base. This sequence originates from a man aged 50 or older in good health and CMV-seropositive. The sample consisted of PBMCs. Recombination joined TRBV21-1 with TRBJ1-2; no DNA check was done on the table's D call, TRBD1. TRBV21-1 is assigned pseudogene status. The CDR3 has the sequence CASSKKQTGNASGGYTF. The DNA is TGTGCCAGCAGCAAAAAGCAGACAGGGAACGCCTCCGGGGGCTACACCTTC.